This TCR beta chain was profiled in a study of T cell responses to AZD1222 COVID-19 vaccine. Germline V gene lookup returns CDR1 LNHDA and CDR2 SQIVND (reference sequence). The CDR3 totals 17 residues. With V trimmed by 7 bases and J by 5 bases, 14 bases remained unmatched. Sequencing used immunoSEQ multiplex PCR; TCRdb keeps in-frame clones, though not all of them. The table has around 110,000 clones, roughly 90% seen once. The source of this sequence is an adult in good health. Here the sequenced sample was peripheral blood, taken on day 0 of AZD1222 vaccination. This chain joins TRBV19 and TRBJ2-2, with 9 bases identical to TRBD2. In nucleotides, the CDR3 is TGTGCCAGTACCCCGGGGGCTAGCGGGGATGGGACCGGGGAGCTGTTTTTT. The encoded protein is CASTPGASGDGTGELFF.